The 23 T cell receptor beta chains below come from one sample, sequenced in a study of blood T cell repertoires in COVID-19. The table came from immunoSEQ multiplex PCR; TCRdb's copy has only in-frame clones and leaves some out. The repertoire holds just under 350,000 clones, with 80% to 90% as singletons. Specimen: peripheral blood. The receptors stem from a man aged 30 to 39 with active or convalescent COVID-19.

The V gene is TRBV7-6, the J gene TRBJ1-1; the D gene is possibly TRBD1 (6 bases). The germline CDR1 and CDR2 sequences are SGHVS and FNYEAQ. The CDR3 sequence is 13 residues long. V shed 2 bases and J shed 11 bases, with 15 bases lying between them. CDR3 coding DNA: TGTGCCAGCAGCTTATTTTTACAGGGACGGGCTTTCTTT. Its protein is CASSLFLQGRAFF. The full variable domain, completed using reference TRBV7-6 and TRBJ1-1, is GAGVSQSPRYKVTKRGQDVALRCDPISGHVSLYWYRQALGQGPEFLTYFNYEAQQDKSGLPNDRFSAERPEGSISTLTIQRTEQRDSAMYRCASSLFLQGRAFFGQGTRLTVV.

V usage is TRBV28 and J usage is TRBJ2-7, with D possibly TRBD2 on 6 matching bases. The length of the CDR3 is 14 residues. Per germline, CDR1 MDHEN and CDR2 SYDVKM. Between the trimmed V and J ends, which lost 3 bases and 5 bases, there was a span of 14 bases. The CDR3 DNA reads TGTGCCAGCAGTTTGGGCAGGGAGGTTGACGAGCAGTACTTC. This sequence encodes CASSLGREVDEQYF.

The chain combines TRBV12-3 or TRBV12-4 with TRBJ2-2; TRBD2 might be the D (5 bases). CDR3 size: 12 residues. V lost 7 bases, J lost 8 bases, and 11 bases lay in between. Written as DNA, the CDR3 is TGTGCCAGCACCTCAGGCGGGGGGGAGCTGTTTTTT. Amino acid sequence: CASTSGGGELFF.

The chain carries TRBV27 and TRBJ2-7; TRBD2 aligns across 7 bases. V was pared by 3 bases and J by 2 bases, with 4 bases of the junction left unmatched. The CDR3 has 14 residues. CDR1 MNHEY and CDR2 SMNVEV come from the germline V gene (reference sequence). CDR3 residues: CASSLASGTYEQYF. In nucleotides, the CDR3 is TGTGCCAGCAGTTTGGCTAGCGGTACCTACGAGCAGTACTTC.

The chain uses TRBV6-2 or TRBV6-3 and TRBJ1-2, with D unclear. V was clipped by 2 bases and J by 5 bases, with 6 bases between them. CDR1 is MNHEY and CDR2 is SVGEGT in the germline V gene. The CDR3 is 12 amino acids. The CDR3 here is CASSYASYGYTF. The CDR3 DNA reads TGTGCCAGCAGTTACGCGTCTTATGGCTACACCTTC.

This clone was seen just once. The rearrangement uses TRBV7-9 and TRBJ1-1; the match to TRBD1 covers 8 bases. CDR3 length: 13 amino acids. Germline CDR1 and CDR2: SEHNR and FQNEAQ (reference sequence). The J segment lost 4 bases and the V segment lost 7 bases, leaving 5 bases of the junction unmatched. The CDR3 DNA reads as TGTGCCAGCACCCAGGGGGCGCCCACTGAAGCTTTCTTT. This encodes CASTQGAPTEAFF.

This clone showed up many times. The chain uses TRBV19 and TRBJ1-5; the D gene is possibly TRBD1 (5 bases). This CDR3 has 13 amino acids. The V and J ends lost 10 bases and 7 bases respectively, with 17 bases between them. Germline V CDR1 and CDR2: LNHDA, SQIVND (reference sequence). CDR3 sequence (DNA): TGTGCCACCTCGGGGGGTCCGGGCCAGCCCCAGCATTTT. Its translation: CATSGGPGQPQHF.

V usage is TRBV14 and J usage is TRBJ1-4, with unresolved D. V lost 1 base and J lost 5, with 11 bases in between. Germline CDR1 reads SGHDN; CDR2 reads FVKESK. The CDR3 consists of 15 residues. The CDR3, as DNA: TGTGCCAGCAGCCAAGTCGCGCTCCCCAATGAAAAACTGTTTTTT. Translated, it gives CASSQVALPNEKLFF. The whole variable domain, filled in from reference TRBV14 and TRBJ1-4, reads EAGVTQFPSHSVIEKGQTVTLRCDPISGHDNLYWYRRVMGKEIKFLLHFVKESKQDESGMPNNRFLAERTGGTYSTLKVQPAELEDSGVYFCASSQVALPNEKLFFGSGTQLSVL.

V usage is TRBV29-1 and J usage is TRBJ1-5, with TRBD1 matching 7 bases. The CDR3 is 11 residues long. With 4 bases clipped from V and 7 bases from J, the junction kept 1 base outside the gene matches. CDR1 SQVTM and CDR2 ANQGSEA come from the germline V gene. The CDR3 bases are TGCAGCGTTGGGGACAGACAGCCCCAGCATTTT. This encodes CSVGDRQPQHF. Filled out from reference TRBV29-1 and TRBJ1-5, the complete variable domain reads SAVISQKPSRDICQRGTSLTIQCQVDSQVTMMFWYRQQPGQSLTLIATANQGSEATYESGFVIDKFPISRPNLTFSTLTVSNMSPEDSSIYLCSVGDRQPQHFGDGTRLSIL.

The V gene is TRBV19, the J gene TRBJ2-3; TRBD2 agrees at 9 bases. V was clipped by 6 bases and J by 3 bases; unmatched bases: 13. The CDR3 extends over 17 amino acids. Germline-derived CDR1 and CDR2 are LNHDA and SQIVND (reference sequence). The CDR3 DNA sequence: TGTGCCAGTAGCCTCCTCCCCGGCGGGAGGGCTACAGATACGCAGTATTTT. This gives the protein CASSLLPGGRATDTQYF. Full variable domain (rest looked up from reference TRBV19 and TRBJ2-3): DGGITQSPKYLFRKEGQNVTLSCEQNLNHDAMYWYRQDPGQGLRLIYYSQIVNDFQKGDIAEGYSVSREKKESFPLTVTSAQKNPTAFYLCASSLLPGGRATDTQYFGPGTRLTVL.

This sequence joins TRBV29-1 and TRBJ1-1; 8 bases are shared with TRBD1. This CDR3 comprises 12 residues. Per the germline V gene, CDR1 is SQVTM and CDR2 is ANQGSEA. V lost 3 bases to trimming and J lost 11 bases; unmatched junction nucleotides: 8. CDR3 loop: CSVDGQGAGAFF. The CDR3 DNA sequence: TGCAGCGTTGATGGGCAGGGGGCTGGGGCTTTCTTT.

The genes are TRBV10-3 and TRBJ1-3; possibly TRBD1 for D (5 bases). Looked up from germline, CDR1 is ENHRY and CDR2 is SYGVKD. This CDR3 region has 18 residues. The V and J ends lost 0 bases and 0 bases respectively, with 15 bases between them. The CDR3 nucleotides read TGTGCCATCAGTGAGTCGAGTACCGGGACTCACTCTGGAAACACCATATATTTT. Its translation: CAISESSTGTHSGNTIYF.

CDR3 nucleotides: TGTGCAAGTCCCCCGGCTTCCCTCGGGACAGCTAATGAAAAACTGTTTTTT. Encoded protein: CASPPASLGTANEKLFF. The J gene is TRBJ1-4, the V gene TRBV12-2; TRBD1, the D gene given by the table, was not confirmed from the DNA. TRBV12-2 represents a pseudogene. The CDR3 sequence is 17 residues long.

The sample holds a few counts of this clone. The J gene is TRBJ1-6, the V gene TRBV4-2; tentative D call: TRBD1 (6 bases). V lost 2 bases and J lost 0, with 29 bases in between. Germline values: CDR1 LGHNA, CDR2 YNFKEQ. The CDR3 sequence is 23 residues long. In DNA form, the CDR3 reads TGTGCCAGCAGCCAACCCCAATGGGAGGTTTTGAGGGGAGGGGGCTCCTATAATTCACCCCTCCACTTT. Its protein is CASSQPQWEVLRGGGSYNSPLHF.

This clone was seen just once. The chain combines TRBV4-1 with TRBJ2-2, with D possibly being TRBD2 (6 bases). This CDR3 is built from 15 residues. V lost 1 base and J lost 7, with 13 bases in between. Germline V gene sequence: CDR1 MGHRA, CDR2 YSYEKL. DNA for the CDR3: TGCGCCAGCAGCCAAGCCGGGAGAGGGGACGGGGAGCTGTTTTTT. Its protein is CASSQAGRGDGELFF.

This sequence joins TRBV9 and TRBJ1-1; D unresolved. V lost 0 bases to trimming and J lost 3 bases, with 6 bases between them. The CDR3 loop spans 13 amino acids. Germline CDR1 SGDLS, CDR2 YYNGEE. CDR3: CASSVDAYTEAFF. DNA of the CDR3: TGTGCCAGCAGCGTAGACGCGTACACTGAAGCTTTCTTT. Full variable domain (missing parts from reference TRBV9 and TRBJ1-1): DSGVTQTPKHLITATGQRVTLRCSPRSGDLSVYWYQQSLDQGLQFLIQYYNGEERAKGNILERFSAQQFPDLHSELNLSSLELGDSALYFCASSVDAYTEAFFGQGTRLTVV.

The chain joins TRBV6-5 to TRBJ1-2, with D possibly TRBD1 on 6 matching bases. The CDR3 covers 14 residues. Trimming pared 2 bases from V and 6 bases from J, leaving 13 bases between. The germline gives CDR1 MNHEY, CDR2 SVGAGI. For the CDR3, the DNA is TGTGCCAGCAGTTACAGCCGGGACACCCATGGCTACACCTTC. This encodes CASSYSRDTHGYTF.

The chain is built from TRBV11-2 and TRBJ2-7, with 10 bases aligning to TRBD2. The CDR3 extends over 14 amino acids. V trimming: 1 base; J trimming: 3 bases; junction bases outside the gene matches: 0. CDR1 and CDR2 from the germline V gene are SGHAT and FQNNGV. Written as DNA, the CDR3 is TGTGCCAGCAGCTTAGGACTAGCGGGCTACGAGCAGTACTTC. Translation gives CASSLGLAGYEQYF.

The chain carries TRBV6-2 or TRBV6-3 and TRBJ2-7; 8 positions match TRBD1. V lost 2 bases to trimming and J lost 7 bases; unmatched junction nucleotides: 4. The germline CDR1 and CDR2 sequences are MNHEY and SVGEGT. This CDR3 is 13 amino acids long. In nucleotides, the CDR3 is TGTGCCAGCAGTTACCCAGGGGGCTGGGAGCAGTACTTC. Protein: CASSYPGGWEQYF.

V is TRBV7-9 and J is TRBJ2-7; 10 positions match TRBD2. Looked up from germline, CDR1 is SEHNR and CDR2 is FQNEAQ (reference sequence). V was clipped by 1 base and J by 2 bases; unmatched bases: 8. The CDR3 contains 17 residues. CDR3 sequence reads: CASSLVLRTSGPYEQYF. The DNA for the CDR3 is TGTGCCAGCAGCTTAGTGTTAAGGACTAGCGGTCCCTACGAGCAGTACTTC.

The J gene is TRBJ1-1, the V gene TRBV30; D perhaps matches TRBD1 (5 bases). Germline lookup yields CDR1 GTSNPN and CDR2 SVGIG (reference sequence). The CDR3 is 12 residues long. V was shortened by 5 bases and J by 4 bases, with 11 bases between the two germline ends. CDR3 nucleotides: TGTGCCTGGCAGACAGTGACCACTGAAGCTTTCTTT. Translation gives CAWQTVTTEAFF.

This clone turned up a few times. The rearrangement uses TRBV28 and TRBJ2-3; tentative D call: TRBD2 (5 bases). The CDR3 runs 18 residues. V lost 5 bases and J lost 4, with 25 bases in between. CDR1 is MDHEN and CDR2 is SYDVKM in the germline V gene. In nucleotides, the CDR3 is TGTGCCAGCAGTCCCTCGGTGACTATACTCCCGGACGCAGATACGCAGTATTTT. This sequence encodes CASSPSVTILPDADTQYF.

The chain is built from TRBV7-3 and TRBJ2-2; TRBD1 aligns across 11 bases. Per the germline V gene, CDR1 is SGHTA and CDR2 is FQGTGA. The CDR3 length is 16 residues. V dropped 2 bases and J dropped 5; count of bases not matched to a gene: 4. This CDR3 reads CASSLDGTGGTGELFF. The CDR3 coding sequence is TGTGCCAGCAGCTTAGATGGGACAGGGGGGACCGGGGAGCTGTTTTTT.